The sequence of this T cell receptor beta chain was determined in a study of blood T cell repertoires in COVID-19. Whole-study context: The United States, Italy and Spain provided the acute and convalescent COVID-19 samples. PBMCs, B-cell-depleted T cells, or T cells provided the cDNA or gDNA that made up the material.

In the study's own analysis: Reference gene primer amplification gave nucleated cell count estimates. Here immunoSEQ multiplex PCR was the method, and the copy in TCRdb shows in-frame clones only, minus some. V, J and clone size were drawn from that table, and D and trimming were deduced from the DNA. The table records approximately 200,000 clones, 80% to 90% of them present only once. The germline V gene has CDR1 SGHRS and CDR2 YFSETQ. The ends lost 3 bases at V and 4 bases at J; junction bases unmatched: 1. CDR3 length equals 14 residues. The sample consisted of peripheral blood. The TCR was taken from a man in his fifties or sixties with acute or convalescent COVID-19. The rearrangement joins TRBV5-1 to TRBJ1-5; 10 nucleotides match TRBD1. CDR3 amino acids: CASSWGQGNQPQHF. In nucleotides, the CDR3 is TGCGCCAGCAGCTGGGGACAGGGGAATCAGCCCCAGCATTTT.